The entry below describes one T cell receptor (beta chain). In the source study's methods: Estimation of nucleated cell counts relied on the amplification of reference gene primers. Clones were read by immunoSEQ multiplex PCR, and TCRdb kept only the in-frame ones, dropping some. The DNA gave D and trimming, while V, J and clone size come from that table. This sample has almost 300,000 clones, with about 88% found just once. CDR3 length: 15 amino acids. Germline V gene data show CDR1 as MDHEN and CDR2 as SYDVKM. With 3 bases removed from V and 4 bases from J, the gap between germline ends came to 15 bases. The sample is drawn from a study of blood T cell repertoires in COVID-19. Whole-study context: Acute and convalescent COVID-19 specimens originated in the United States, Italy and Spain. The cDNA or gDNA used as material had been derived from T cells, B-cell-depleted T cells, or PBMCs.

The TCR sequence derives from a man between 65 and 85 years old with acute or convalescent COVID-19. V gene TRBV28 combines with J gene TRBJ1-1, with a tentative D call TRBD1 (5 bases). Material for sequencing was peripheral blood. CDR3 bases: TGTGCCAGCAGTTTCCCCACGGGGGACCCCACTGAAGCTTTCTTT. As protein: CASSFPTGDPTEAFF.